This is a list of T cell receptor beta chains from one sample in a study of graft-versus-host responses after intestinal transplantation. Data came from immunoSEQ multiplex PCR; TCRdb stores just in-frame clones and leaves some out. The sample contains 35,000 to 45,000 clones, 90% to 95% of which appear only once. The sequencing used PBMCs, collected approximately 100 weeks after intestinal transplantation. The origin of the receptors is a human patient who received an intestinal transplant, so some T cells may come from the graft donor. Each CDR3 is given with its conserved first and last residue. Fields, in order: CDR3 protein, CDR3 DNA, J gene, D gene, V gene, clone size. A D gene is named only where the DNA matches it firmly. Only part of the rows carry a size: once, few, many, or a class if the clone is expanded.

CDR3 protein: CASSPGTGFASPLHF; CDR3 DNA: TGTGCCAGCAGCCCCGGGACAGGGTTCGCTTCACCCCTCCACTTT; J gene: TRBJ1-6; D gene: TRBD1; V gene: TRBV5-4; clone size: -
CDR3 protein: CASKDSDLLASTGELFF; CDR3 DNA: TGTGCCAGCAAGGACAGCGACCTACTAGCCTCCACCGGGGAGCTGTTTTTT; J gene: TRBJ2-2; D gene: -; V gene: TRBV2; clone size: -
CDR3 protein: CASGTGQGPEKLFF; CDR3 DNA: TGTGCCAGCGGAACAGGGCAGGGGCCTGAAAAACTGTTTTTT; J gene: TRBJ1-4; D gene: -; V gene: TRBV6-5; clone size: -
CDR3 protein: CASSAGAGITTDTQYF; CDR3 DNA: TGTGCCAGCAGTGCCGGAGCGGGGATTACCACAGATACGCAGTATTTT; J gene: TRBJ2-3; D gene: TRBD2; V gene: TRBV27; clone size: -
CDR3 protein: CASSVAGTENSPLHF; CDR3 DNA: TGTGCCAGCAGCGTCGCCGGGACAGAAAATTCACCCCTCCACTTT; J gene: TRBJ1-6; D gene: TRBD1; V gene: TRBV9; clone size: -
CDR3 protein: CASSLATQGGAGELFF; CDR3 DNA: TGCGCCAGCAGCTTGGCCACGCAGGGGGGAGCCGGGGAGCTGTTTTTT; J gene: TRBJ2-2; D gene: -; V gene: TRBV5-1; clone size: -
CDR3 protein: CASRRPLPNTGELFF; CDR3 DNA: TGTGCCAGCAGGAGACCACTCCCGAACACCGGGGAGCTGTTTTTT; J gene: TRBJ2-2; D gene: -; V gene: TRBV6-1; clone size: -
CDR3 protein: CASSVGVNTGELFF; CDR3 DNA: TGTGCCAGCAGCGTAGGAGTTAACACCGGGGAGCTGTTTTTT; J gene: TRBJ2-2; D gene: -; V gene: TRBV9; clone size: -
CDR3 protein: CAWSSGTSNTGELFF; CDR3 DNA: TGTGCCTGGAGTTCCGGGACTAGCAACACCGGGGAGCTGTTTTTT; J gene: TRBJ2-2; D gene: TRBD2; V gene: TRBV30; clone size: -
CDR3 protein: CASSPRTGLNTEAFF; CDR3 DNA: TGTGCCAGCTCACCTAGGACAGGACTGAACACTGAAGCTTTCTTT; J gene: TRBJ1-1; D gene: TRBD1; V gene: TRBV18; clone size: -
CDR3 protein: CASSSQGRGHNEQFF; CDR3 DNA: TGTGCCAGCAGCTCCCAGGGGCGCGGTCACAATGAGCAGTTCTTC; J gene: TRBJ2-1; D gene: -; V gene: TRBV5-6; clone size: -
CDR3 protein: CASSLSLARTYEQYF; CDR3 DNA: TGCGCCAGCAGCTTAAGCCTAGCGCGCACCTACGAGCAGTACTTC; J gene: TRBJ2-7; D gene: -; V gene: TRBV5-1; clone size: -
CDR3 protein: CAISDWDYEQYF; CDR3 DNA: TGTGCCATCAGTGATTGGGACTACGAGCAGTACTTC; J gene: TRBJ2-7; D gene: -; V gene: TRBV10-3; clone size: once
CDR3 protein: CASSYPGQGRYGYTF; CDR3 DNA: TGTGCCAGCAGCTACCCGGGACAGGGACGTTATGGCTACACCTTC; J gene: TRBJ1-2; D gene: TRBD1; V gene: TRBV5-6; clone size: -
CDR3 protein: CASSLYGTDNEQFF; CDR3 DNA: TGTGCCAGCAGTTTATACGGTACGGACAATGAGCAGTTCTTC; J gene: TRBJ2-1; D gene: -; V gene: TRBV27; clone size: -
CDR3 protein: CANLGGVGPYSGVPENTIYF; CDR3 DNA: TGTGCCAACCTCGGAGGGGTAGGACCGTACTCCGGTGTTCCGGAAAACACCATATATTTT; J gene: TRBJ1-3; D gene: -; V gene: TRBV2; clone size: once
CDR3 protein: CASSLTQMNEQFF; CDR3 DNA: TGTGCCAGCAGCTTAACTCAGATGAATGAGCAGTTCTTC; J gene: TRBJ2-1; D gene: -; V gene: TRBV7-3; clone size: -
CDR3 protein: CASSPLELRTGELFF; CDR3 DNA: TGCGCCAGCAGCCCACTAGAGCTCCGGACCGGGGAGCTGTTTTTT; J gene: TRBJ2-2; D gene: -; V gene: TRBV5-1; clone size: -
CDR3 protein: CASSLERSGLETQYF; CDR3 DNA: TGTGCCAGCAGCTTAGAACGCTCGGGGTTAGAGACCCAGTACTTC; J gene: TRBJ2-5; D gene: -; V gene: TRBV7-9; clone size: -
CDR3 protein: CASSAYSSYEQYF; CDR3 DNA: TGTGCCAGCAGTGCTTATAGCTCCTACGAGCAGTACTTC; J gene: TRBJ2-7; D gene: -; V gene: TRBV25-1; clone size: -
CDR3 protein: CASSPIGGTSGSNEQFF; CDR3 DNA: TGTGCCAGCAGCCCCATAGGGGGGACTAGCGGGAGCAATGAGCAGTTCTTC; J gene: TRBJ2-1; D gene: TRBD2; V gene: TRBV7-6; clone size: once
CDR3 protein: CASSLLGGSRGPEAFF; CDR3 DNA: TGTGCCAGCAGCTTATTGGGGGGATCTCGTGGCCCTGAAGCTTTCTTT; J gene: TRBJ1-1; D gene: -; V gene: TRBV11-2; clone size: -
CDR3 protein: CASSVGLAETQYF; CDR3 DNA: TGTGCCAGCAGCGTAGGGCTAGCGGAGACCCAGTACTTC; J gene: TRBJ2-5; D gene: -; V gene: TRBV9; clone size: -
CDR3 protein: CASSLPRTSGLGGEETQYF; CDR3 DNA: TGTGCCAGCAGCTTGCCCAGGACTAGCGGACTCGGGGGGGAAGAGACCCAGTACTTC; J gene: TRBJ2-5; D gene: TRBD2; V gene: TRBV5-4; clone size: -
CDR3 protein: CASTEDGELFF; CDR3 DNA: TGTGCCAGCACAGAGGACGGGGAGCTGTTTTTT; J gene: TRBJ2-2; D gene: -; V gene: TRBV6-6; clone size: -
CDR3 protein: CARSPPHRAQGETQYF; CDR3 DNA: TGTGCCAGAAGCCCACCCCACAGGGCCCAGGGGGAGACCCAGTACTTC; J gene: TRBJ2-5; D gene: -; V gene: TRBV5-3; clone size: -
CDR3 protein: CASSLGRTVTDTQYF; CDR3 DNA: TGTGCCAGCAGCTTGGGAAGGACTGTCACAGATACGCAGTATTTT; J gene: TRBJ2-3; D gene: -; V gene: TRBV7-9; clone size: once
CDR3 protein: CASTLTGEGEQYF; CDR3 DNA: TGTGCCAGCACCCTCACGGGAGAGGGCGAGCAGTACTTC; J gene: TRBJ2-7; D gene: -; V gene: TRBV10-3; clone size: -
CDR3 protein: CASRAGGPGTGELFF; CDR3 DNA: TGCGCCAGCAGAGCGGGAGGGCCGGGCACCGGGGAGCTGTTTTTT; J gene: TRBJ2-2; D gene: TRBD2; V gene: TRBV10-1; clone size: -
CDR3 protein: CASSDDDAGGRFFNEQFF; CDR3 DNA: TGTGCCAGCAGTGACGACGATGCAGGGGGCAGGTTTTTCAATGAGCAGTTCTTC; J gene: TRBJ2-1; D gene: TRBD1; V gene: TRBV25-1; clone size: -
CDR3 protein: CASSLVGVPNSPLHF; CDR3 DNA: TGCGCCAGCAGCTTGGTAGGAGTGCCGAATTCACCCCTCCACTTT; J gene: TRBJ1-6; D gene: -; V gene: TRBV5-1; clone size: -
CDR3 protein: CASSYTSGGSYEQYF; CDR3 DNA: TGTGCCAGCAGTTATACTAGCGGGGGATCCTACGAGCAGTACTTC; J gene: TRBJ2-7; D gene: TRBD2; V gene: TRBV11-2; clone size: -
CDR3 protein: CASSLGGSGYSPLHF; CDR3 DNA: TGTGCCAGCAGCTTAGGAGGCAGTGGGTATTCACCCCTCCACTTT; J gene: TRBJ1-6; D gene: -; V gene: TRBV7-2; clone size: -
CDR3 protein: CASTPTDTQYF; CDR3 DNA: TGTGCCAGCACGCCGACAGATACGCAGTATTTT; J gene: TRBJ2-3; D gene: -; V gene: TRBV6-1; clone size: -
CDR3 protein: CASSLFYRDSGANVLTF; CDR3 DNA: TGTGCCAGCAGTTTATTCTACAGGGACTCTGGGGCCAACGTCCTGACTTTC; J gene: TRBJ2-6; D gene: -; V gene: TRBV28; clone size: once
CDR3 protein: CASEAPSSYEQYF; CDR3 DNA: TGTGCCAGCGAGGCCCCTAGCTCCTACGAGCAGTACTTC; J gene: TRBJ2-7; D gene: -; V gene: TRBV6-1; clone size: -
CDR3 protein: CASSSIGQGSYEQYF; CDR3 DNA: TGTGCCAGCAGCTCCATTGGACAGGGCTCCTACGAGCAGTACTTC; J gene: TRBJ2-7; D gene: TRBD1; V gene: TRBV6-5; clone size: -
CDR3 protein: CGVQVNEKLFF; CDR3 DNA: TGCGGCGTACAGGTGAATGAAAAACTGTTTTTT; J gene: TRBJ1-4; D gene: -; V gene: TRBV29-1; clone size: -
CDR3 protein: CASSLERLDTQYF; CDR3 DNA: TGTGCCAGCAGCTTAGAGCGTTTAGATACGCAGTATTTT; J gene: TRBJ2-3; D gene: -; V gene: TRBV11-2; clone size: -
CDR3 protein: CASSVGDRYQETQYF; CDR3 DNA: TGTGCCAGCAGCGTAGGGGACAGGTACCAAGAGACCCAGTACTTC; J gene: TRBJ2-5; D gene: TRBD1; V gene: TRBV9; clone size: -
CDR3 protein: CASTQEGVRRETQYF; CDR3 DNA: TGTGCCAGCACCCAGGAGGGAGTGCGTAGAGAGACCCAGTACTTC; J gene: TRBJ2-5; D gene: -; V gene: TRBV6-6; clone size: few
CDR3 protein: CASSMDRGVRTEAFF; CDR3 DNA: TGTGCCAGCAGCATGGACAGGGGTGTTCGGACTGAAGCTTTCTTT; J gene: TRBJ1-1; D gene: TRBD1; V gene: TRBV6-6; clone size: -
CDR3 protein: CASSPAINTQYF; CDR3 DNA: TGTGCCAGCAGCCCCGCCATTAATACGCAGTATTTT; J gene: TRBJ2-3; D gene: -; V gene: TRBV7-2; clone size: -
CDR3 protein: CASSSGGSGIEQFF; CDR3 DNA: TGTGCCAGCAGCTCGGGGGGTAGCGGGATTGAGCAGTTCTTC; J gene: TRBJ2-1; D gene: TRBD2; V gene: TRBV7-6; clone size: -
CDR3 protein: CASSLSGEQYF; CDR3 DNA: TGTGCCAGCAGCTTATCGGGCGAGCAGTACTTC; J gene: TRBJ2-7; D gene: -; V gene: TRBV7-6; clone size: -
CDR3 protein: CASSSTGTTFLEQYF; CDR3 DNA: TGTGCCAGCAGTTCAACCGGGACCACCTTCCTCGAGCAGTACTTC; J gene: TRBJ2-7; D gene: -; V gene: TRBV7-9; clone size: -
CDR3 protein: CASRLAGHLGSFF; CDR3 DNA: TGTGCCAGCAGACTGGCAGGGCACCTAGGGTCTTTCTTT; J gene: TRBJ1-1; D gene: -; V gene: TRBV5-5; clone size: -
CDR3 protein: CAWSGEKNQPQHF; CDR3 DNA: TGTGCCTGGAGTGGTGAAAAAAATCAGCCCCAGCATTTT; J gene: TRBJ1-5; D gene: -; V gene: TRBV30; clone size: -
CDR3 protein: CASSPKPGQGILGTEAFF; CDR3 DNA: TGTGCCAGCAGCCCCAAACCGGGACAGGGGATATTGGGGACTGAAGCTTTCTTT; J gene: TRBJ1-1; D gene: TRBD1; V gene: TRBV27; clone size: -
CDR3 protein: CASSLGLNSGNTIYF; CDR3 DNA: TGTGCCAGCAGCTTAGGGCTCAACTCGGGAAACACCATATATTTT; J gene: TRBJ1-3; D gene: -; V gene: TRBV5-4; clone size: -
CDR3 protein: CASSVGRGSYEQYF; CDR3 DNA: TGTGCCAGCAGCGTGGGTAGGGGCTCCTACGAGCAGTACTTC; J gene: TRBJ2-7; D gene: -; V gene: TRBV5-5; clone size: -
CDR3 protein: CASRPGTGGPGANVLTF; CDR3 DNA: TGTGCCAGCAGACCCGGGACAGGGGGCCCCGGGGCCAACGTCCTGACTTTC; J gene: TRBJ2-6; D gene: TRBD1; V gene: TRBV27; clone size: -
CDR3 protein: CASSHKIGLAESYEQYF; CDR3 DNA: TGTGCCAGCAGCCACAAGATCGGACTAGCGGAATCCTACGAGCAGTACTTC; J gene: TRBJ2-7; D gene: TRBD2; V gene: TRBV4-2; clone size: -